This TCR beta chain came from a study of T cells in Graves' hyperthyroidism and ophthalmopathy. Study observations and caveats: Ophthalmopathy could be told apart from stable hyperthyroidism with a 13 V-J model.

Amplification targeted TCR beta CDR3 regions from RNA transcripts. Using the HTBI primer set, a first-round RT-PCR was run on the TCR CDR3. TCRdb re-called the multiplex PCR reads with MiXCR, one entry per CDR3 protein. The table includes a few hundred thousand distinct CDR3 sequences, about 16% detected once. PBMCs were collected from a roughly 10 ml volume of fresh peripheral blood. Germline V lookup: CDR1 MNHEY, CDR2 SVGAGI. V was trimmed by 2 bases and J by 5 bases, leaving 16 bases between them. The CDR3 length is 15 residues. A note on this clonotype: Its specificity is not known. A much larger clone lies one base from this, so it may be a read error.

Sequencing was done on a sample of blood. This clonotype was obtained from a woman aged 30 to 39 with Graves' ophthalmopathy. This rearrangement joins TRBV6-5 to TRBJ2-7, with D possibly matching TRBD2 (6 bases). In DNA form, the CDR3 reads TGTGCCAGCAGTTACACCCAACTAGCCGTCCACGAGCAGTACTTC. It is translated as CASSYTQLAVHEQYF.